These 30 T cell receptor beta chains came from one sample sequenced in a study of blood T cell repertoires in COVID-19 (dated by TCRdb to 2018 to 2021). Library preparation employed the immunoSEQ multiplex PCR assay. TCRdb re-hosts the immuneACCESS table, in-frame sequences only. Its copies lack some clones; in the studies checked, an unresolved V gene accounts for under half of them, and the cause for the rest is not known. Recorded for this sample are 80,000 or so clones; about 80% of them occurred a single time. The top ten constitute about 5.7% of the sample. Sequenced: peripheral blood. The receptors derive from a man aged 50 or older with active or convalescent COVID-19.

V and J are TRBV19 and TRBJ1-5; D is undetermined. V lost 5 bases and J 7 bases, leaving 12 bases between the germline ends. CDR3 length equals 13 residues. CDR1 and CDR2 from the germline V gene are LNHDA and SQIVND (reference sequence). The CDR3 loop is CASSFRAEQPQHF. CDR3 DNA: TGTGCCAGTAGTTTCCGCGCGGAGCAGCCCCAGCATTTT. Full variable domain (remainder filled in from reference TRBV19 and TRBJ1-5): DGGITQSPKYLFRKEGQNVTLSCEQNLNHDAMYWYRQDPGQGLRLIYYSQIVNDFQKGDIAEGYSVSREKKESFPLTVTSAQKNPTAFYLCASSFRAEQPQHFGDGTRLSIL.

The V call is TRBV7-9, the J call TRBJ2-1, with TRBD2 matching 11 bases. Germline-derived CDR1 and CDR2 are SEHNR and FQNEAQ (reference sequence). This CDR3 comprises 18 residues. V lost 2 bases, J lost 7 bases, and 13 bases stayed unmatched. CDR3 protein: CASSLRGPLAGVGNEQFF. CDR3 bases: TGTGCCAGCAGCTTAAGGGGACCACTAGCGGGGGTGGGGAATGAGCAGTTCTTC.

This clone was seen only a few times. The V call is TRBV6-1, the J call TRBJ1-2; TRBD1 matches at 7 bases. The germline V gene encodes CDR1 MNHNS and CDR2 SASEGT. V was pared by 3 bases and J by 4 bases, with 11 bases of the junction left unmatched. The CDR3 has 16 amino acids. CDR3 nucleotide sequence: TGTGCCAGCAGTGACCTGGGACAGTTAAATCCCTATGGCTACACCTTC. It codes for CASSDLGQLNPYGYTF.

The rearrangement uses TRBV7-6 and TRBJ1-4, with D possibly matching TRBD1 (5 bases). The CDR3 spans 15 residues. V dropped 2 bases and J dropped 3 bases, with 10 bases sitting between them. Per the germline V gene, CDR1 is SGHVS and CDR2 is FNYEAQ. Written as DNA, the CDR3 is TGTGCCAGCAGCTTAAGATCAGGGTCTAATGAAAAACTGTTTTTT. Its translation is CASSLRSGSNEKLFF.

This chain uses TRBV11-2 with TRBJ2-5; TRBD2 matches 8 bases. Germline CDR1 reads SGHAT; CDR2 reads FQNNGV. This CDR3 contains 15 residues. The V gene end was trimmed by 4 bases and the J gene end by 5 bases; junction bases not matched to a gene: 9. For the CDR3, the DNA is TGTGCCAGCAGCTCGCGGGGGGCCCTTCGGGAGACCCAGTACTTC. This gives the protein CASSSRGALRETQYF. The entire variable domain, with the rest obtained from reference TRBV11-2 and TRBJ2-5, is as follows: EAGVAQSPRYKIIEKRQSVAFWCNPISGHATLYWYQQILGQGPKLLIQFQNNGVVDDSQLPKDRFSAERLKGVDSTLKIQPAKLEDSAVYLCASSSRGALRETQYFGPGTRLLVL.

The chain uses TRBV6-6 and TRBJ2-5; 11 bases fit TRBD2. V dropped 8 bases and J dropped 3; count of bases not matched to a gene: 8. The CDR3 totals 15 residues. Germline lookup yields CDR1 MNHNY and CDR2 SVGAGI (reference sequence). The CDR3 sequence is CASGQIAGGEETQYF. The CDR3 DNA reads TGTGCCAGCGGCCAGATAGCGGGGGGGGAAGAGACCCAGTACTTC.

V gene TRBV29-1 combines with J gene TRBJ1-2; TRBD1 agrees at 7 bases. CDR3 length equals 13 residues. Germline assignment: CDR1 SQVTM and CDR2 ANQGSEA. V gave up 7 bases and J gave up 5 bases; unmatched junction bases: 10. The CDR3 sequence: CSAPRDSGYGYTF. CDR3 DNA sequence: TGCAGCGCCCCCAGGGACAGTGGATATGGCTACACCTTC.

This clone was detected only once. This sequence joins TRBV7-2 and TRBJ2-5; a weak D match, TRBD2 (5 bases). From germline, CDR1 is SGHTA and CDR2 FQGNSA. This CDR3 has 15 amino acids. Deletions cut 5 bases from V and 1 base from J, with 14 bases between. In DNA, the CDR3 is TGTGCCAGCAGCCCCCGGGCGGCGGGCCAAGAGACCCAGTACTTC. Amino acid sequence: CASSPRAAGQETQYF. The full variable domain, with the rest looked up from reference TRBV7-2 and TRBJ2-5, is GAGVSQSPSNKVTEKGKDVELRCDPISGHTALYWYRQSLGQGLEFLIYFQGNSAPDKSGLPSDRFSAERTGGSVSTLTIQRTQQEDSAVYLCASSPRAAGQETQYFGPGTRLLVL.

The CDR3 sequence: CASSLSADGYTF. CDR3 nucleotides: TGTGCCAGCAGCCTCTCGGCGGATGGCTACACCTTC. The chain joins TRBV5-5 to TRBJ1-2; D is uncertain. The germline gives CDR1 SGHKS, CDR2 YYEKEE (reference sequence). CDR3 length: 12 residues. V lost 4 bases to trimming and J lost 6 bases, with 10 bases between them.

The chain couples TRBV10-1 to TRBJ2-7, with 11 bases identical to TRBD2. The CDR3 is made up of 15 amino acids. Germline V gives CDR1 WNHNN, CDR2 SYGVQD (reference sequence). J lost 9 bases, V lost 4 bases, and 11 bases had no gene match. CDR3 residues: CASSASTSGVGGQYF. The CDR3 bases are TGCGCCAGCAGTGCCTCGACTAGCGGGGTAGGTGGGCAGTACTTC.

For the CDR3, the DNA is TGTGCCAGCAGTTTAGACTCGAGCTCCTACAATGAGCAGTTCTTC. Its protein product is CASSLDSSSYNEQFF. The chain is built from TRBV27 and TRBJ2-1; D is unclear. This CDR3 contains 15 residues. Per the germline V gene, CDR1 is MNHEY and CDR2 is SMNVEV (reference sequence). V was trimmed by 2 bases and J by 0 bases, leaving 8 bases between them.

A single count supports this clone. The V call is TRBV6-5, the J call TRBJ2-5, with D maybe TRBD1 (5 bases). CDR3 length equals 11 residues. Per the germline V gene, CDR1 is MNHEY and CDR2 is SVGAGI. Trimming left V 2 bases short and J 14 bases short, with 12 bases between. The CDR3 here is CASSYAGLVYF. In DNA, the CDR3 is TGTGCCAGCAGTTACGCAGGGTTGGTTTACTTC.

This clone was counted a single time. J is TRBJ1-2 and V is TRBV5-1; D call uncertain. CDR1 and CDR2 from the germline V gene are SGHRS and YFSETQ. The ends were cut back, 5 bases at V and 4 bases at J, with 12 bases in the middle. CDR3 size: 13 residues. The CDR3 nucleotides are TGCGCCAGCAGTGAGGGAGAAGTCTATGGCTACACCTTC. The encoded protein is CASSEGEVYGYTF.

This clone showed up just once. The chain couples TRBV3-1 (or the pseudogene TRBV3-2) to TRBJ2-2, with 10 bases identical to TRBD1. V shed 4 bases, J shed 4 bases, and the junction held 12 bases outside the gene matches. This CDR3 has 18 residues. Germline assignment: CDR1 LGHDT and CDR2 YNNKEL (reference sequence). CDR3 sequence reads: CASSLRTGGLISTGELFF. The CDR3 DNA follows: TGTGCCAGCAGCCTTCGGACAGGGGGGCTTATAAGCACCGGGGAGCTGTTTTTT.

CDR3 bases: TGTGCCAGCAGTCGGCAGGGTTTCAACACTGAAGCTTTCTTT. Its protein is CASSRQGFNTEAFF. The V and J genes are TRBV6-5 and TRBJ1-1, with D possibly matching TRBD1 (5 bases). The germline gives CDR1 MNHEY, CDR2 SVGAGI. This CDR3 is built from 14 residues. Trimming pared 5 bases from V and 2 bases from J, leaving 12 bases between.

In DNA, the CDR3 is TGTGCCAGCAGTTACGACAGGGGATATACGCAGTATTTT. Protein product: CASSYDRGYTQYF. The rearrangement uses TRBV6-5 and TRBJ2-3, with 8 positions matching TRBD1. The germline V gene encodes CDR1 MNHEY and CDR2 SVGAGI. V lost 2 bases, J lost 7 bases, and 2 bases stayed unmatched. This CDR3 is built from 13 residues.

In its sample, this clone was seen once. The chain couples TRBV5-4 to TRBJ1-2, with no clear D. V was shortened by 3 bases and J by 7 bases, with 19 bases between the two germline ends. CDR1 is SGHNT, CDR2 YYREEE, per germline (reference sequence). CDR3 length: 15 amino acids. CDR3 protein: CASSWGAGSRAGYTF. For the CDR3, the DNA is TGTGCCAGCAGCTGGGGTGCGGGCTCCCGGGCTGGCTACACCTTC.

This clone was observed a handful of times. The gene calls are TRBV10-3 and TRBJ1-1; 8 nucleotides agree with TRBD1. Germline V gene data show CDR1 as ENHRY and CDR2 as SYGVKD. With 10 bases clipped from V and 3 bases from J, the junction kept 10 bases outside the gene matches. The CDR3 runs to 14 residues. CDR3 sequence: CATKRQGIDTEAFF. In DNA, the CDR3 is TGTGCCACCAAAAGACAGGGGATCGACACTGAAGCTTTCTTT.

The table lists this clone with a few counts. This chain connects TRBV11-3 to TRBJ2-3; TRBD2 matches at 11 bases. The CDR3 covers 17 residues. Germline-derived CDR1 and CDR2 are SGHNT and YENEEA. V gave up 1 base and J gave up 6 bases; unmatched junction bases: 9. The CDR3 here is CASSLGTSGGPSDTQYF. The DNA for the CDR3 is TGTGCCAGCAGCTTAGGTACTAGCGGGGGCCCCTCGGATACGCAGTATTTT.

The chain combines TRBV6-5 with TRBJ1-1; 7 nucleotides align to TRBD1. Germline-derived CDR1 and CDR2 are MNHEY and SVGAGI. V gave up 6 bases and J gave up 11 bases; unmatched junction bases: 18. The CDR3 spans 15 residues. CDR3 loop: CASSDPRGAWVSAFF. CDR3 nucleotide sequence: TGTGCCAGCAGCGACCCCAGGGGGGCTTGGGTGTCGGCTTTCTTT.

CDR3 region: CASSVAPRGQGGLGEKLFF. CDR3 nucleotides: TGTGCCAGCAGCGTGGCCCCCCGGGGACAGGGCGGTTTGGGTGAAAAACTGTTTTTT. The genes are TRBV9 and TRBJ1-4; 9 nucleotides agree with TRBD1. Looked up from germline, CDR1 is SGDLS and CDR2 is YYNGEE. V lost 2 bases, J lost 7 bases, and 18 bases stayed unmatched. This CDR3 spans 19 amino acids.

This clone was picked up one time. This CDR3 reads CASSLQGFASLQHF. CDR3 coding DNA: TGTGCCAGCAGTTTACAAGGGTTTGCTAGCCTGCAGCATTTT. The chain uses TRBV28 and TRBJ1-5; no clear D. The CDR3 is 14 amino acids. Trimming stripped 2 bases from V and 13 bases from J, with 18 bases between. Germline CDR1 and CDR2: MDHEN and SYDVKM.

This clone was detected only once. The CDR3 sequence: CAWARQGYTYEQYF. In nucleotides, the CDR3 is TGTGCCTGGGCCAGGCAGGGATACACCTACGAGCAGTACTTC. This chain joins TRBV30 and TRBJ2-7; D is possibly TRBD1 (5 bases). Germline CDR1 and CDR2: GTSNPN and SVGIG (reference sequence). Trimming stripped 5 bases from V and 2 bases from J, with 16 bases between. This CDR3 is 14 amino acids long.

This clone was seen once. CDR3 nucleotide sequence: TGTGCCAGCAGCAACCGAATACAGGGAACCACTGAAGCTTTCTTT. It is translated as CASSNRIQGTTEAFF. The J gene is TRBJ1-1, the V gene TRBV6-6; D perhaps matches TRBD1 (6 bases). This CDR3 comprises 15 residues. Germline CDR1 and CDR2: MNHNY and SVGAGI (reference sequence). V was pared by 6 bases and J by 4 bases, with 18 bases between.

The CDR3 sequence: CASSSRGGEANEKLFF. In nucleotides, the CDR3 is TGTGCCAGCAGCTCCCGGGGTGGGGAGGCTAATGAAAAACTGTTTTTT. The rearrangement links TRBV7-9 to TRBJ1-4; D is undetermined. The CDR3 length is 16 residues. The germline gives CDR1 SEHNR, CDR2 FQNEAQ (reference sequence). Trimming cost V 4 bases and J 3 bases, with 15 bases left between them.

V is TRBV5-1 and J is TRBJ1-6; no definite D call. V gave up 3 bases and J gave up 10 bases, with 14 bases separating them. Germline CDR1 is SGHRS and CDR2 is YFSETQ. The length of the CDR3 is 14 residues. The CDR3 is CASSSPGFGSPLHF. The DNA of the CDR3 is TGCGCCAGCAGCTCCCCTGGATTCGGGTCACCCCTCCACTTT.

This chain links TRBV27 with TRBJ2-7; 8 bases agree with TRBD1. The trim removed 2 bases at V and 2 bases at J, leaving 5 bases unmatched. CDR3 length: 15 amino acids. Germline values: CDR1 MNHEY, CDR2 SMNVEV (reference sequence). The CDR3 bases are TGTGCCAGCAGTTTAGGGACAGGTGTTCCCTACGAGCAGTACTTC. Translating it yields CASSLGTGVPYEQYF.

The V and J genes are TRBV7-8 and TRBJ2-3; weak D call: TRBD2 (7 bases). Germline loops: CDR1 SGHVS, CDR2 FQNEAQ. The CDR3 sequence is 16 residues long. Trimming cost V 10 bases and J 2 bases, with 22 bases left between them. The CDR3 coding sequence is TGTGCCACCTCTGAGGTGGGGGGGGGACACACAGATACGCAGTATTTT. It translates to CATSEVGGGHTDTQYF.

The chain couples TRBV11-2 to TRBJ2-5; 13 nucleotides line up with TRBD2. V shed 5 bases and J 2 bases; nucleotides not matched to a gene: 5. The CDR3 has 16 residues. Germline CDR1 SGHAT, CDR2 FQNNGV. The CDR3: CASSLTTSGGQETQYF. The CDR3 DNA reads as TGTGCCAGCAGCCTTACGACTAGCGGGGGGCAAGAGACCCAGTACTTC. Together with reference TRBV11-2 and TRBJ2-5, the CDR3 gives the full variable domain: EAGVAQSPRYKIIEKRQSVAFWCNPISGHATLYWYQQILGQGPKLLIQFQNNGVVDDSQLPKDRFSAERLKGVDSTLKIQPAKLEDSAVYLCASSLTTSGGQETQYFGPGTRLLVL.

The chain uses TRBV9 and TRBJ2-7; 8 bases are shared with TRBD2. Germline trimming cut 5 bases from V and 7 bases from J; bases unmatched to any gene: 5. This CDR3 is built from 12 residues. Per the germline V gene, CDR1 is SGDLS and CDR2 is YYNGEE. CDR3 sequence reads: CASSPAGGEQYF. CDR3 DNA sequence: TGTGCCAGCAGTCCTGCGGGGGGTGAGCAGTACTTC.